The clone carrying this T cell receptor beta chain has only a few counts. The antigen is undetermined. The V gene's germline CDR1 is MNHEY and CDR2 SVGAGI. The V and J ends lost 0 bases and 3 bases, in that order; junction bases with no gene match: 1. CDR3 length: 16 amino acids. The time point is: persistent/refractory GD, antithyroid drugs over 5 years with positive TRAb. RNA extracted from PBMCs served as the sequencing template. Construction of TCR beta libraries relied on iRepertoire HTBI primers and on Arm-PCR targeting CDR3 regions. TCRdb processed the multiplex PCR reads anew with MiXCR; each CDR3 protein has one entry. The repertoire holds some 450,000 distinct CDR3 sequences, with around 22% as singletons. The data were obtained in a study of regulatory T cells in long-lasting Graves disease. For the study at large: Those with persistent Graves' disease had received antithyroid drugs for over 5 years with positive TSH receptor antibodies.

Findings of the study overall: Between persistent patients, thousands of public clonotypes were shared, exceeding the approximately 990 shared between new patients. Only a small sample size was used, which may have cut accuracy.

The V gene is TRBV6-5, the J gene TRBJ2-7; 14 nucleotides align to TRBD2. Specimen: peripheral blood mononuclear cells (PBMCs), collected when the disease was refractory, from a patient treated with antithyroid drugs. The sequence was collected from a female donor with Graves disease. In DNA, the CDR3 is TGTGCCAGCAGTTACTCTGGGACTAGCGGGAGCTACGAGCAGTACTTC. Translation: CASSYSGTSGSYEQYF.